These T cell receptor beta chains were read from a single sample in a study of T cells in Graves' hyperthyroidism and ophthalmopathy. TCRdb re-called the multiplex PCR reads through MiXCR, storing one row per CDR3 protein. The table has about 640,000 distinct CDR3 sequences, roughly 20% seen once; the top ten hold under 35%. Sequencing input: blood. These receptors came from a young man with Graves' ophthalmopathy. The CDR3 runs from the conserved cysteine through the conserved F or W. A D gene is named only where the DNA matches it firmly. The listing skips clone size in some rows; elsewhere it reads once, few, many or a size class.

TRBD2	TRBV6-2/TRBV6-3	TRBJ2-1	few	CASSYATSGINNEQFF	TGTGCCAGCAGTTACGCGACTAGCGGGATAAACAATGAGCAGTTCTTC
-	TRBV6-5	TRBJ2-1	-	CASSYRPISYNEQFF	TGTGCCAGCAGTTACAGGCCGATCTCCTACAATGAGCAGTTCTTC
TRBD1	TRBV3-1	TRBJ1-6	-	CASSQEPRGNSPLHF	TGTGCCAGCAGCCAAGAGCCCAGGGGGAATTCACCCCTCCACTTT
TRBD1	TRBV30	TRBJ1-4	-	CAWSDREGIEKLFF	TGTGCCTGGAGCGACAGGGAAGGGATTGAAAAACTGTTTTTT
-	TRBV29-1	TRBJ1-1	-	CSVVRVMNTEAFF	TGCAGCGTTGTTAGGGTTATGAACACTGAAGCTTTCTTT
-	TRBV11-2	TRBJ2-7	-	CASSEGTHYEQYF	TGTGCCAGCAGCGAGGGCACCCACTACGAGCAGTACTTC
-	TRBV11-2	TRBJ2-1	many	CASSGASNEQFF	TGTGCCAGCAGTGGGGCGTCGAATGAGCAGTTCTTC
TRBD1	TRBV2	TRBJ2-2	many	CASSATGGYTGELFF	TGTGCCAGCAGCGCGACAGGGGGGTACACCGGGGAGCTGTTTTTT
TRBD1	TRBV12-3/TRBV12-4	TRBJ2-7	few	CASSSHLGQGTYKQYF	TGTGCCAGCAGTTCTCACCTGGGACAGGGAACCTACAAGCAGTACTTC
TRBD2	TRBV5-1	TRBJ2-7	-	CASSLDGLAGGSYEQYF	TGCGCCAGCAGCTTGGATGGACTAGCGGGAGGATCCTACGAGCAGTACTTC
-	TRBV28	TRBJ1-3	-	CASSLAFSGNTIYF	TGTGCCAGCAGTTTGGCGTTCTCTGGAAACACCATATATTTT
-	TRBV10-3	TRBJ2-5	-	CAISESLGETQYF	TGTGCCATCAGTGAGTCGCTAGGAGAGACCCAGTACTTC
-	TRBV24-1	TRBJ2-3	many	CATSDSLQFSTDTQYF	TGTGCCACCAGTGACTCCCTACAGTTTAGCACAGATACGCAGTATTTT
TRBD2	TRBV20-1	TRBJ2-7	many	CSAFVTSGPDYEQYF	TGCAGTGCTTTCGTTACTAGCGGGCCTGACTACGAGCAGTACTTC
-	TRBV27	TRBJ2-3	-	CASSLRVERRGGTDTQYF	TGTGCCAGCAGTTTACGGGTTGAGAGGCGGGGCGGCACAGATACGCAGTATTTT
-	TRBV6-1	TRBJ1-3	few	CASRDYSGNTMYF	TGTGCCAGCAGAGACTACTCTGGAAACACCATGTATTTT
TRBD2	TRBV7-9	TRBJ2-2	-	CASSPRTGEVSGRKYGELFF	TGTGCCAGCAGCCCCCGGACCGGGGAGGTTAGCGGGAGAAAATACGGGGAGCTGTTTTTT
-	TRBV7-8	TRBJ2-3	once	CASSLAVTSSQYF	TGTGCCAGCAGCTTAGCGGTGACTAGTTCACAGTATTTT
TRBD1	TRBV7-6	TRBJ2-7	-	CASSQSGTGDEQYF	TGTGCCAGCAGCCAATCCGGGACAGGGGACGAGCAGTACTTC
-	TRBV24-1	TRBJ2-5	-	CAASGYFEETQYF	TGTGCCGCCAGTGGATACTTTGAAGAGACCCAGTACTTC
-	TRBV3-1	TRBJ1-2	-	CASSQDRYGGYYGYTF	TGTGCCAGCAGCCAAGATCGTTACGGAGGATACTATGGCTACACCTTC
TRBD2	TRBV6-1	TRBJ2-5	few	CASSYRRGRGETQYF	TGTGCCAGCAGTTATCGGCGCGGGAGGGGAGAGACCCAGTACTTC
-	TRBV20-1	TRBJ1-5	many	CSASQGLYSNQPQHF	TGCAGTGCTAGTCAGGGACTGTATAGCAATCAGCCCCAGCATTTT
-	TRBV19	TRBJ1-6	few	CASSIGGSPLHF	TGTGCCAGTAGTATAGGAGGCTCACCCCTCCACTTT
TRBD2	TRBV20-1	TRBJ2-7	-	CSAGREVPYEQYF	TGCAGTGCTGGGCGGGAGGTCCCCTACGAGCAGTACTTC
-	TRBV28	TRBJ2-7	-	CASSDHDGSYEQYF	TGTGCCAGCAGTGACCATGACGGCTCCTACGAGCAGTACTTC
TRBD1	TRBV7-3	TRBJ2-3	few	CASGPGQGAPDTQYF	TGTGCCAGCGGACCGGGACAGGGGGCCCCAGATACGCAGTATTTT
TRBD2	TRBV5-6	TRBJ2-1	many	CASLTSGRGNEQFF	TGTGCCAGCCTGACTAGCGGGAGAGGAAATGAGCAGTTCTTC
-	TRBV28	TRBJ1-5	-	CASSFDDGNQPQHF	TGTGCCAGCAGTTTCGATGACGGCAATCAGCCCCAGCATTTT
TRBD2	TRBV7-9	TRBJ2-1	few	CASSRGLAGANEQFF	TGTGCCAGCAGCAGAGGACTAGCGGGAGCCAATGAGCAGTTCTTC
-	TRBV7-2	TRBJ2-1	many	CASSYRGLDNEQFF	TGTGCCAGCAGCTACAGAGGGTTAGACAATGAGCAGTTCTTC
-	TRBV28	TRBJ1-2	few	CASSPRWRGGNGYTF	TGTGCCAGCAGTCCCCGGTGGAGGGGGGGCAATGGCTACACCTTC
-	TRBV13	TRBJ1-2	-	CASSYSLRGTYGYTF	TGTGCCAGCAGTTACTCGCTCAGAGGGACCTATGGCTACACCTTC
-	TRBV2	TRBJ1-1	-	CASSGLEGVNTEAFF	TGTGCCAGCAGTGGCCTCGAGGGGGTAAACACTGAAGCTTTCTTT
-	TRBV2	TRBJ2-4	few	CASSADRGTDIQYF	TGTGCCAGCAGTGCGGACAGAGGTACGGACATTCAGTACTTC
-	TRBV2	TRBJ1-4	many	CASSAREKLFF	TGTGCCAGCAGCGCGAGGGAAAAACTGTTTTTT
-	TRBV12-3/TRBV12-4	TRBJ2-1	-	CASRLNLGDSNEQFF	TGTGCCAGCAGACTTAATCTAGGGGACTCCAATGAGCAGTTCTTC
TRBD1	TRBV20-1	TRBJ1-2	many	CSAKTGENGYTF	TGCAGTGCAAAGACAGGGGAGAATGGCTACACCTTC
-	TRBV30	TRBJ1-2	many	CAWSAGAPGYTF	TGTGCCTGGAGCGCGGGTGCGCCCGGCTACACCTTC
-	TRBV20-1	TRBJ1-1	-	CSARKGGYTEAFF	TGCAGTGCACGAAAGGGGGGGTACACTGAAGCTTTCTTT
-	TRBV24-1	TRBJ1-5	-	CATSDKSNQPQHF	TGTGCCACCAGTGACAAGAGCAATCAGCCCCAGCATTTT
-	TRBV5-1	TRBJ2-3	many	CASSLALGLTDTQYF	TGCGCCAGCAGCTTGGCCCTCGGGCTCACAGATACGCAGTATTTT
-	TRBV30	TRBJ1-1	many	CAWSSGMATEAFF	TGTGCCTGGAGTTCGGGTATGGCCACTGAAGCTTTCTTT
TRBD2	TRBV7-8	TRBJ2-1	many	CASSQTLSGRGNEQFF	TGTGCCAGCAGCCAAACCCTTAGCGGGAGGGGGAATGAGCAGTTCTTC
TRBD1	TRBV2	TRBJ1-5	few	CASSPRTGTDQPQHF	TGTGCCAGCAGCCCCCGGACAGGAACGGATCAGCCCCAGCATTTT
-	TRBV6-1	TRBJ2-7	-	CARDGDDRHLRCEYF	TGTGCCAGGGATGGAGATGACAGACACCTACGATGTGAGTACTTC
-	TRBV7-9	TRBJ1-4	-	CASSSARGKLFF	TGTGCCAGCAGCTCCGCGAGGGGAAAACTGTTTTTT
-	TRBV12-3/TRBV12-4	TRBJ2-1	few	CASSRSGLGNEQFF	TGTGCCAGCAGCCGATCGGGACTCGGCAATGAGCAGTTCTTC
-	TRBV3-1	TRBJ1-1	-	CASSQDRRVTAFF	TGTGCCAGCAGCCAAGATAGGAGGGTTACAGCTTTCTTT